This is a list of T cell receptor beta chains from one sample in a study of blood T cell repertoires in COVID-19. Clones were read by immunoSEQ multiplex PCR, and TCRdb kept only the in-frame ones, dropping some. The table records some 130,000 clones, about nine tenths of them present only once. Specimen: peripheral blood. These receptors were obtained from a woman between 65 and 79 years old with COVID-19, enrolled during active disease. The CDR3 runs from the conserved cysteine through the conserved F or W. A D gene is named only where the DNA matches it firmly. Not all rows give a size; the values are once, few, many and, for expanded clones, a class.

>TRBV30|TRBJ2-7|.|.
TGTGCCTGGAGTACTGGTCCCCGCGACTACGAGCAGTACTTC
CAWSTGPRDYEQYF
>TRBV7-8|TRBJ1-6|.|.
TGTGCCAGCAGCTCCCAGGCTGGGTACACTTCACCCCTCCACTTT
CASSSQAGYTSPLHF
>TRBV11-3|TRBJ2-1|.|.
TGTGCCAGCAGCGAGAACTTGTACAATGAGCAGTTCTTC
CASSENLYNEQFF
>TRBV30|TRBJ1-1|once|.
TGTGCCTGGAGCCCCGGGGGTCACCTGAACACTGAAGCTTTCTTT
CAWSPGGHLNTEAFF
>TRBV5-8|TRBJ1-1|.|.
TGTGCCAGCAGCTTGGTAGGGACATTAACTGAAGCTTTCTTT
CASSLVGTLTEAFF
>TRBV12-5|TRBJ2-5|.|TRBD2
TGTGCTAGTGGTTTGGTGGTTCACCCTAGCGGGGGAGGGCAAGAGACCCAGTACTTC
CASGLVVHPSGGGQETQYF
>TRBV9|TRBJ1-2|.|.
TGTGCCAGCAGCGTAGAAGACTCGGCGGCTGGCTACACCTTC
CASSVEDSAAGYTF
>TRBV3-1/TRBV3-2|TRBJ1-2|.|.
TGTGCCAGCAGCCAACGGTCGGCGGCTAACTATGGCTACACCTTC
CASSQRSAANYGYTF
>TRBV28|TRBJ1-2|.|TRBD1
TGTGCCAGCAGTTTAAGGGGGCGCTACTATGGCTACACCTTC
CASSLRGRYYGYTF
>TRBV10-3|TRBJ1-5|few|.
TGTGCCATCAGTGAGTCAGGCGGAACGCCCCAGCATTTT
CAISESGGTPQHF
>TRBV27|TRBJ2-2|.|TRBD2
TGTGCCAGCAGTTCGCGGGGGGGGAACACCGGGGAGCTGTTTTTT
CASSSRGGNTGELFF
>TRBV5-6|TRBJ1-5|.|.
TGTGCCAGCAGCTTGTGGGGGGGGAATCAGCCCCAGCATTTT
CASSLWGGNQPQHF
>TRBV6-4|TRBJ1-4|.|TRBD1
TGTGCCAGCAGCAAGGGACAGGGAGGAGAAAAACTGTTTTTT
CASSKGQGGEKLFF
>TRBV27|TRBJ1-3|.|.
TGTGCCAGCAGTTATTGGCCACCCTCACAACGCTCTGGAAACACCATATATTTT
CASSYWPPSQRSGNTIYF
>TRBV28|TRBJ1-2|.|.
TGTGCCAGCAGTATCCAAATTCGGACAGCCGGCTACACCTTC
CASSIQIRTAGYTF
>TRBV5-1|TRBJ2-3|.|TRBD2
TGCGCCAGCAGCAGGGGACTAGCGGGGGGCACAGATACGCAGTATTTT
CASSRGLAGGTDTQYF
>TRBV6-2/TRBV6-3|TRBJ2-7|.|TRBD1
TGTGCCAGCAGTTACTTGGGGCAGGGGGCGCACGAGCAGTACTTC
CASSYLGQGAHEQYF
>TRBV28|TRBJ1-6|few|TRBD1
TGTGCCAGCAGCCGCGGGACAGGGGTTAATTCACCCCTCCACTTT
CASSRGTGVNSPLHF
>TRBV11-2|TRBJ2-1|once|.
TGTGCCAGCACCATGGACCGAGGGGGCAATGAGCAGTTCTTC
CASTMDRGGNEQFF
>TRBV28|TRBJ2-7|.|TRBD2
TGTGCCAGCAGGAGGAAATGGGGCGGGGGTCCCTACGAGCAGTACTTC
CASRRKWGGGPYEQYF
>TRBV7-9|TRBJ2-1|.|TRBD2
TGTGCCAGCAGCTTCGGTAGCGGGAGTCACAATGAGCAGTTCTTC
CASSFGSGSHNEQFF
>TRBV30|TRBJ1-3|.|TRBD1
TGTGCCGTAAAAACTCAGGGGGCGAGGGACACCATATATTTT
CAVKTQGARDTIYF
>TRBV11-3|TRBJ2-1|.|TRBD1
TGTGCCAGCAGCCCCAGCGGGGACAGGGGTTACAATGAGCAGTTCTTC
CASSPSGDRGYNEQFF
>TRBV5-4|TRBJ1-6|.|TRBD1
TGTGCCAGCAGCCCAACAGGGGGCTGGAATTCACCCCTCCACTTT
CASSPTGGWNSPLHF
>TRBV7-2|TRBJ2-7|.|TRBD2
TGTGCCAGCAGCTCCCCAACTCTAGCGGGGCGATACGAGCAGTACTTC
CASSSPTLAGRYEQYF
>TRBV12-5|TRBJ2-2|once|TRBD1
TGTGCTAGTGGTCTAACAGGGGGCACCGGGGAGCTGTTTTTT
CASGLTGGTGELFF
>TRBV11-3|TRBJ2-1|.|TRBD2
TGTGCCAGCAGCTTGGGGGGGGATTCCTACAATGAGCAGTTCTTC
CASSLGGDSYNEQFF
>TRBV6-5|TRBJ1-5|.|TRBD1
TGTGCCAGCAGCTCCCGGCAGGGGGTTCAGCCCCAGCATTTT
CASSSRQGVQPQHF
>TRBV7-9|TRBJ1-4|.|.
TGTGCCAGCAGCTCCTACAGGAATGAAAAACTGTTTTTT
CASSSYRNEKLFF
>TRBV6-5|TRBJ2-4|.|TRBD2
TGTGCCAGCAGCCCAAGGGGCGGGGGATACATTCAGTACTTC
CASSPRGGGYIQYF
>TRBV6-6|TRBJ1-1|.|TRBD1
TGTGCCAGCAGTCACGCCGGACAGGCTCTGAACACTGAAGCTTTCTTT
CASSHAGQALNTEAFF
>TRBV28|TRBJ1-5|.|.
TGTGCCAGCGCCACCCCACAGGGTGGGAATCAGCCCCAGCATTTT
CASATPQGGNQPQHF
>TRBV7-9|TRBJ1-1|many|.
TGTGCCAGCAGCTTAGGAGGGCCCACTGAAGCTTTCTTT
CASSLGGPTEAFF
>TRBV15|TRBJ1-3|.|TRBD1
TGTGCCACCAGCGGACCAAGGACAGGGGGCGTAGGTGGAAACACCATATATTTT
CATSGPRTGGVGGNTIYF
>TRBV6-1|TRBJ1-1|.|.
TGTGCCAGCAGTGAAGGAACAGTTAACACTGAAGCTTTCTTT
CASSEGTVNTEAFF
>TRBV19|TRBJ2-6|.|TRBD2
TGTGCCAGTAGTCCCCGGCCAGGGAGGGGCTCTGGGGCCAACGTCCTGACTTTC
CASSPRPGRGSGANVLTF
>TRBV9|TRBJ2-7|.|TRBD1
TGTGCCAGCAGCGAGGCAGGGGGCGTCTACGAGCAGTACTTC
CASSEAGGVYEQYF
>TRBV2|TRBJ1-2|.|TRBD1
TGTGCCAGCAGTCCAGACAGGGCCTATGGCTACACCTTC
CASSPDRAYGYTF
>TRBV5-5|TRBJ1-6|.|.
TGTGCCAGCAGCTTGGCTGCGGATAATTCACCCCTCCACTTT
CASSLAADNSPLHF
>TRBV5-4|TRBJ2-2|.|.
TGTGCCAGCAGCAGTATCAGGGGGGACACCGGGGAGCTGTTTTTT
CASSSIRGDTGELFF
>TRBV28|TRBJ2-1|.|TRBD1
TGTGCCAGCACCACAGGGGGCCGGGGTGAGCAGTTCTTC
CASTTGGRGEQFF
>TRBV7-9|TRBJ2-1|.|TRBD2
TGTGCCAGCAGCCCTAGCGGGGGGGCCAGGGAGCAGTTCTTC
CASSPSGGAREQFF
>TRBV5-1|TRBJ2-7|.|.
TGCGCCAGCAGCTTGGTCCCAGGGGAGACCTACGAGCAGTACTTC
CASSLVPGETYEQYF
>TRBV7-3|TRBJ2-3|few|TRBD1
TGTGCCAGCAGCCAGGGGGATAACACAGATACGCAGTATTTT
CASSQGDNTDTQYF
>TRBV10-3|TRBJ2-3|.|TRBD2
TGTGCCATCAGTGCGGGAGCGGGGACAGATACGCAGTATTTT
CAISAGAGTDTQYF
>TRBV5-1|TRBJ2-7|.|TRBD2
TGCGCCAGCAGCTGGACTAGCGCCCCGTCGGAGTACGAGCAGTACTTC
CASSWTSAPSEYEQYF
>TRBV7-2|TRBJ2-7|once|TRBD1
TGTGCCAGCAGCTTAGGGACAGGGGCCTTCTACGAGCAGTACTTC
CASSLGTGAFYEQYF
>TRBV6-2/TRBV6-3|TRBJ2-1|.|TRBD2
TGTGCCAGCAGTTACACCCCTAGCGGGGGGGCCCACTACAATGAGCAGTTCTTC
CASSYTPSGGAHYNEQFF
>TRBV7-3|TRBJ1-1|.|.
TGTGCCAGCAGCTTAAGGGGGGGCACTGAAGCTTTCTTT
CASSLRGGTEAFF